These 31 T cell receptor beta chains were sequenced from one sample in a study of early T cells in non-severe SARS-CoV-2 infection (dated by TCRdb to 2020 to 2022). Receptor libraries were prepared by 5' RACE. The data were produced on a NextSeq 500. The public reads were reprocessed in TCRdb via fastp at Q25 and MiXCR, keeping in-frame beta chains. All rows with the same CDR3 protein become a single entry with the most common DNA and genes. In all, the sample holds some 80,000 distinct CDR3 sequences, and 5% of those were seen once. Around 7.5% of the sample goes to the ten largest clones. The sequencing used whole blood, collected at baseline. The source is an adult who was a healthcare worker with PCR-confirmed SARS-CoV-2 infection or an uninfected control (not recorded which).

This clonotype was picked up many times. This sequence joins TRBV18 and TRBJ2-1; D is unclear. Germline CDR1 is KGHSH and CDR2 is LQKENI. Trimming shortened V by 0 bases and J by 4 bases, and 7 bases separated the two germline ends. The CDR3 contains 14 residues. The CDR3 sequence: CASSPPSRYNEQFF. CDR3 bases: TGTGCCAGCTCACCACCGAGCCGGTACAATGAGCAGTTCTTC.

This clonotype was observed at least ten times. V is TRBV6-6 and J is TRBJ2-7; D gene unclear. The CDR3 extends over 15 amino acids. The germline V and J ends were trimmed by 1 base and 2 bases, with 12 bases remaining between them. The germline V gene encodes CDR1 MNHNY and CDR2 SVGAGI (reference sequence). CDR3 sequence reads: CASSYFVGPTYEQYF. The DNA of the CDR3 is TGTGCCAGCAGTTACTTTGTCGGCCCGACCTACGAGCAGTACTTC.

The sample holds a few counts of this clonotype. The chain carries TRBV12-3 or TRBV12-4 and TRBJ1-1, with D possibly TRBD1 on 6 matching bases. Trimming removed 2 bases at V and 8 bases at J, with 18 bases between. CDR3 length equals 15 residues. The chain's CDR3 is CASSLKVDRPLEAFF. CDR3 DNA: TGTGCCAGCAGTTTAAAGGTTGACAGGCCACTCGAAGCTTTCTTT.

Many counts were recorded for this clonotype. The chain is built from TRBV13 and TRBJ2-1; 13 bases match TRBD2. CDR3 length: 17 residues. The trim removed 2 bases at V and 9 bases at J, leaving 10 bases unmatched. CDR1 and CDR2 from the germline V gene are PRHDT and FYEKMQ (reference sequence). The CDR3: CASSLRGRTSGSFEQFF. The CDR3 DNA is TGTGCCAGCAGCTTAAGGGGGAGGACTAGCGGGAGCTTTGAGCAGTTCTTC.

This clonotype was observed a handful of times. The chain carries TRBV29-1 and TRBJ1-3, with D perhaps matching TRBD1 (5 bases). This CDR3 region has 16 residues. Germline CDR1 and CDR2: SQVTM and ANQGSEA. Trimming removed 1 base from V and 0 bases from J, with 13 bases in between. In DNA form, the CDR3 reads TGCAGCGTTGAAGGAAGGGGCGACAACTCTGGAAACACCATATATTTT. Translation: CSVEGRGDNSGNTIYF.

This clonotype appeared many times. This chain connects TRBV7-3 to TRBJ2-3, with 9 bases lining up with TRBD2. With 0 bases clipped from V and 4 bases from J, the junction kept 11 bases outside the gene matches. Germline CDR1 SGHTA, CDR2 FQGTGA. The length of the CDR3 is 18 residues. The CDR3 spells CASSLTPSGAGISDTQYF. CDR3 DNA sequence: TGTGCCAGCAGCTTAACCCCTAGCGGGGCCGGGATCTCAGATACGCAGTATTTT.

There are a few counts of this clonotype. The genes are TRBV2 and TRBJ2-5, with 14 bases matching TRBD2. J was trimmed by 1 base and V by 8 bases; bases with no gene match: 6. The CDR3 has 16 residues. Germline V gene sequence: CDR1 SNHLY, CDR2 FYNNEI. The CDR3 DNA is TGTGCCAGCGAGTGGACTAGCGGGAGGTTCCAAGAGACCCAGTACTTC. This translates into CASEWTSGRFQETQYF.

This clonotype was seen ten or more times. This chain uses TRBV7-2 with TRBJ2-1; D gene unclear. The CDR3 contains 15 residues. Trimming left V 2 bases short and J 0 bases short, with 8 bases between. Per the germline V gene, CDR1 is SGHTA and CDR2 is FQGNSA. The DNA of the CDR3 is TGTGCCAGCAGCTTACTCCGGAGCTCCTACAATGAGCAGTTCTTC. It yields the protein CASSLLRSSYNEQFF.

This clonotype was observed at least ten times. This chain joins TRBV7-9 and TRBJ2-5; D is tentatively TRBD1 or TRBD2 (5 bases each). This CDR3 is 11 amino acids long. Germline CDR1 is SEHNR and CDR2 is FQNEAQ (reference sequence). V lost 10 bases and J 5 bases, leaving 11 bases between the germline ends. This CDR3 is CATRDGETQYF. CDR3 in DNA: TGTGCCACCCGGGACGGGGAGACCCAGTACTTC.

The J gene is TRBJ2-1, the V gene TRBV7-2; TRBD1 or TRBD2 may be the D gene (5 bases each). Trimming took off 3 bases at V and 3 bases at J, with 15 bases between the two ends. Germline-derived CDR1 and CDR2 are SGHTA and FQGNSA. This CDR3 spans 16 amino acids. CDR3 in DNA: TGTGCCAGCAGCTTCATATCGGGACCCCACTACAATGAGCAGTTCTTC. The encoded protein is CASSFISGPHYNEQFF.

The rearrangement uses TRBV2 and TRBJ2-4, with 7 bases matching TRBD2. The CDR3 extends over 15 amino acids. Germline CDR1 reads SNHLY; CDR2 reads FYNNEI. V lost 7 bases to trimming and J lost 1 base; unmatched junction nucleotides: 7. The CDR3 nucleotides read TGTGCCAGCACCGAAGGGAGGGGTGCCAAAAACATTCAGTACTTC. This codes for CASTEGRGAKNIQYF.

Ten or more counts support this clonotype. The chain combines TRBV6-6 with TRBJ1-1; D gene unclear. Looked up from germline, CDR1 is MNHNY and CDR2 is SVGAGI (reference sequence). The CDR3 runs to 12 residues. The germline V and J ends were trimmed by 6 bases and 6 bases, with 11 bases remaining between them. The CDR3, as DNA: TGTGCCAGCAGCGCCGTGGGCGCTGAAGCTTTCTTT. Translated, it gives CASSAVGAEAFF.

This clonotype was counted many times. The chain carries TRBV7-2 and TRBJ2-5; 13 positions match TRBD2. This CDR3 contains 19 residues. Germline lookup yields CDR1 SGHTA and CDR2 FQGNSA. The V segment lost 5 bases and the J segment 5 bases; nucleotides outside the gene matches: 17. The CDR3 coding sequence is TGTGCCAGCAGCGAAGTCTGGACTAGCGGGAGTATTCGGGCGGAGACCCAGTACTTC. Amino acid sequence: CASSEVWTSGSIRAETQYF.

This clonotype was seen many times. The chain is built from TRBV12-3 or TRBV12-4 and TRBJ1-2, with 8 bases that match TRBD1. Losses at the gene ends were 4 bases for V and 6 bases for J; bases not matched to a gene: 10. The CDR3 sequence is 15 residues long. The CDR3 spells CASSWGTGIWNGYTF. In DNA form, the CDR3 reads TGTGCCAGCAGTTGGGGGACAGGTATTTGGAATGGCTACACCTTC.

This clonotype was counted ten times or more. J is TRBJ2-3 and V is TRBV19, with D perhaps TRBD2 (6 bases). The V end was cut by 1 base, the J end by 1 base, with 9 bases between. Germline V lookup: CDR1 LNHDA, CDR2 SQIVND (reference sequence). CDR3 size: 15 residues. The CDR3 DNA reads TGTGCCAGTAGTATAGGGGACTTTCGCACAGATACGCAGTATTTT. It encodes CASSIGDFRTDTQYF.

In this sample, this clonotype turned up a few times. This chain uses TRBV3-1 with TRBJ2-2; 8 bases are a match to TRBD2. The CDR3 has 14 amino acids. The ends lost 10 bases at V and 0 bases at J; junction bases unmatched: 4. CDR1 and CDR2 (germline): LGHDT, YNNKEL (reference sequence). The CDR3 sequence: CATRGGANTGELFF. CDR3 DNA sequence: TGTGCCACCCGGGGGGGAGCGAACACCGGGGAGCTGTTTTTT.

The rearrangement uses TRBV7-8 and TRBJ2-2; D is ambiguous. Germline V gene sequence: CDR1 SGHVS, CDR2 FQNEAQ. The V and J ends lost 7 bases and 2 bases respectively, with 14 bases between them. This CDR3 comprises 15 residues. In nucleotides, the CDR3 is TGTGCCAGCAACCCTAGGACGGATAACACCGGGGAGCTGTTTTTT. Its protein product is CASNPRTDNTGELFF.

This sequence joins TRBV27 and TRBJ2-7; 11 bases map to TRBD1. Germline CDR1 MNHEY, CDR2 SMNVEV (reference sequence). V lost 5 bases and J lost 6; bases outside the gene matches: 6. There are 14 residues in the CDR3. For the CDR3, the DNA is TGTGCCAGCAGTATGGACAGGGGGCTAGGCGAGCAGTACTTC. It yields the protein CASSMDRGLGEQYF.

The V call is TRBV6-6, the J call TRBJ1-5, with D unresolved. The CDR3 totals 18 residues. CDR1 and CDR2 (germline): MNHNY, SVGAGI (reference sequence). V lost 8 bases to trimming and J lost 1 base, with 24 bases between them. The CDR3 nucleotides are TGTGCCAGCGATTGGGCCGGGCCCAATCGAAGAAGCAATCAGCCCCAGCATTTT. Residues: CASDWAGPNRRSNQPQHF.

The V and J genes are TRBV3-1 and TRBJ1-1; TRBD1 matches 7 bases. The CDR3 extends over 14 amino acids. After removal of 1 base from V and 11 bases from J, the junction contained 10 bases not matched to a gene. CDR1 and CDR2 (germline): LGHDT, YNNKEL (reference sequence). The CDR3 nucleotides read TGTGCCAGCAGCCAAGTCCGGGACAGCGCCGGGGCTTTCTTT. Translation: CASSQVRDSAGAFF.

Many counts were recorded for this clonotype. The chain recombines TRBV6-5 with TRBJ1-1; no clear D. CDR3 size: 13 residues. Trimming pared 5 bases from V and 3 bases from J, leaving 10 bases between. Per the germline V gene, CDR1 is MNHEY and CDR2 is SVGAGI. CDR3 nucleotide sequence: TGTGCCAGCAGTCCCATCCGGGACACTGAAGCTTTCTTT. It yields the protein CASSPIRDTEAFF.

This clonotype was counted at least ten times. The rearrangement links TRBV20-1 to TRBJ2-3; a weak D match, TRBD2 (6 bases). Germline CDR1 and CDR2: DFQATT and SNEGSKA (reference sequence). CDR3 length: 14 residues. The DNA of the CDR3 is TGCAGGGGGGGTGGGTACCCTAGCACAGATACGCAGTATTTT. Translated: CRGGGYPSTDTQYF.

This clonotype was seen repeatedly, ten times or more. The rearrangement links TRBV15 to TRBJ1-1, with TRBD1 matching over 9 bases. V shed 4 bases and J 6 bases; nucleotides not matched to a gene: 6. CDR1 LNHNV and CDR2 YYDKDF come from the germline V gene (reference sequence). The CDR3 is 14 residues long. The CDR3 reads CATSTRTGVAEAFF. CDR3 DNA sequence: TGTGCCACCAGCACAAGGACAGGGGTTGCTGAAGCTTTCTTT.

This clonotype was picked up many times. V gene TRBV7-2 combines with J gene TRBJ2-4, with 9 bases lining up with TRBD1. CDR1 SGHTA and CDR2 FQGNSA come from the germline V gene. The CDR3 has 15 amino acids. V shed 4 bases and J 13 bases; nucleotides not matched to a gene: 14. CDR3 in amino acids: CASSSPDRGLFLQYF. Written as DNA, the CDR3 is TGTGCCAGCAGCTCCCCGGACAGGGGCCTTTTTCTGCAGTACTTC.

By frequency in the sample, this clonotype is medium-sized. The chain joins TRBV20-1 to TRBJ2-1, with 9 bases that match TRBD2. V was pared by 4 bases and J by 5 bases, with 6 bases of the junction left unmatched. The CDR3 runs 14 residues. The germline V gene encodes CDR1 DFQATT and CDR2 SNEGSKA (reference sequence). CDR3 DNA sequence: TGCAGTGCTACCCTACTAGCGGGCAACAATGAGCAGTTCTTC. It codes for CSATLLAGNNEQFF.

The V and J genes are TRBV7-2 and TRBJ2-1, with D unclear. CDR1 SGHTA and CDR2 FQGNSA come from the germline V gene. V was cut by 5 bases and J by 5 bases, with 7 bases left in between. CDR3 size: 12 residues. The CDR3 coding sequence is TGTGCCAGCAGCCGCGACCACAATGAGCAGTTCTTC. Protein: CASSRDHNEQFF.

This clonotype appeared many times. The CDR3 loop is CSVRTSSYEQYF. CDR3 coding DNA: TGCAGCGTTCGCACCTCCTCCTACGAGCAGTACTTC. The rearrangement uses TRBV29-1 and TRBJ2-7, with unresolved D. V was cut by 5 bases and J by 0 bases, with 8 bases left in between. The CDR3 is 12 residues long. Germline CDR1 SQVTM, CDR2 ANQGSEA.

A few counts support this clonotype. The chain carries TRBV28 and TRBJ1-5; D tentatively reads TRBD1 or TRBD2 (5 bases each). The J call could be wrong; TRBJ2-3 is a better fit for the DNA end. The CDR3 consists of 17 residues. In germline, CDR1 is MDHEN, CDR2 SYDVKM. Here the CDR3 DNA reads TGTGCCAGCGGGCCCGGGCCCCGAGGGGCAAACAATCAGCCCCAGTATTTT. It yields the protein CASGPGPRGANNQPQYF.

This clonotype occurred a few times. The rearrangement joins TRBV14 to TRBJ1-4, with D unresolved. Trimming left V 1 base short and J 4 bases short, with 10 bases between. The CDR3 sequence is 15 residues long. Looked up from germline, CDR1 is SGHDN and CDR2 is FVKESK. This CDR3 is CASSQARAINEKLFF. The DNA of the CDR3 is TGTGCCAGCAGCCAAGCCCGGGCGATTAATGAAAAACTGTTTTTT.

At least ten counts were recorded for this clonotype. This rearrangement joins TRBV27 to TRBJ2-1, with D unclear. Germline V gives CDR1 MNHEY, CDR2 SMNVEV (reference sequence). V dropped 5 bases and J dropped 8 bases, with 19 bases sitting between them. The CDR3 is 15 residues long. The CDR3 loop reads CASSSSRSFVDEQFF. In DNA, the CDR3 is TGTGCCAGCAGTAGTAGCAGGTCCTTCGTCGATGAGCAGTTCTTC.

This clonotype appeared many times. The gene calls are TRBV2 and TRBJ2-1, with TRBD1 matching 8 bases. Germline values: CDR1 SNHLY, CDR2 FYNNEI. The junction had 11 bases not matched to a gene; V was cut back by 5 bases and J by 8 bases. The CDR3 length is 15 residues. The DNA for the CDR3 is TGTGCCAGCAGTCTCACAGGGGGACCTAGGGATGAGCAGTTCTTC. This sequence encodes CASSLTGGPRDEQFF.